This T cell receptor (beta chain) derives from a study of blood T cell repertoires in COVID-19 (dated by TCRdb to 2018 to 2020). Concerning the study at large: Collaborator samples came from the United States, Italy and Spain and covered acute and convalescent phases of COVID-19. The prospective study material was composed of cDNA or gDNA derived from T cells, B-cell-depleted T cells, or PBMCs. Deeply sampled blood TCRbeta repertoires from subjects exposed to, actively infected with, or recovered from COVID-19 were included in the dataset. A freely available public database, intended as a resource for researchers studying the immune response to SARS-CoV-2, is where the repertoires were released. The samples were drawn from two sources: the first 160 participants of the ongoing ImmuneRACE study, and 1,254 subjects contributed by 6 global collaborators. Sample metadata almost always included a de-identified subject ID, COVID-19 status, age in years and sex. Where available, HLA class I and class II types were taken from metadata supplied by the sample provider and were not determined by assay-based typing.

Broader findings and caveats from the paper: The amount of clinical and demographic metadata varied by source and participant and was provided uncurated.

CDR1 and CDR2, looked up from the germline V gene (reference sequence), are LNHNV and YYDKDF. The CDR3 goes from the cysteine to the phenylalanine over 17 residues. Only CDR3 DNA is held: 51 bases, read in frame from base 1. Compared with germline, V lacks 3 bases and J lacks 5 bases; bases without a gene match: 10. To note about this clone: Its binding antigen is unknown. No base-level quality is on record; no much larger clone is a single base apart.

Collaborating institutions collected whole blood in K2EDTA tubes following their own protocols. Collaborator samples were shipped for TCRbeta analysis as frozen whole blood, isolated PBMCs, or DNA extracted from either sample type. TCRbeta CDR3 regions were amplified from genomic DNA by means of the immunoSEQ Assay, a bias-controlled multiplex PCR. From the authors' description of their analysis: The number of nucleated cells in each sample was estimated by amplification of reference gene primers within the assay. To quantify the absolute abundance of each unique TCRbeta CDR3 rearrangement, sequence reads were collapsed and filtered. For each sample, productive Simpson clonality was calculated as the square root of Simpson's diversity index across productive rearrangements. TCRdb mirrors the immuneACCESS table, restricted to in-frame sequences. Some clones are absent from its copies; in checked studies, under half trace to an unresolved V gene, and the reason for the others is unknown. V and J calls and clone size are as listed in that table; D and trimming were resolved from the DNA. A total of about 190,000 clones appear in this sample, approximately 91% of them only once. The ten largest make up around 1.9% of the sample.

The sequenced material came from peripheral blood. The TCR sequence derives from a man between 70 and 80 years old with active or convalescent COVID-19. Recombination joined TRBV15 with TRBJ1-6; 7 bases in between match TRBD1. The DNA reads TGTGCCACCAGCAGGGCTTTCTCCGGGACAGATAATTCACCCCTCCACTTT. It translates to CATSRAFSGTDNSPLHF. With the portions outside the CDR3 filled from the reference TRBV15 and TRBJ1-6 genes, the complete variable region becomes DAMVIQNPRYQVTQFGKPVTLSCSQTLNHNVMYWYQQKSSQAPKLLFHYYDKDFNNEADTPDNFQSRRPNTSFCFLDIRSPGLGDTAMYLCATSRAFSGTDNSPLHFGNGTRLTVT.